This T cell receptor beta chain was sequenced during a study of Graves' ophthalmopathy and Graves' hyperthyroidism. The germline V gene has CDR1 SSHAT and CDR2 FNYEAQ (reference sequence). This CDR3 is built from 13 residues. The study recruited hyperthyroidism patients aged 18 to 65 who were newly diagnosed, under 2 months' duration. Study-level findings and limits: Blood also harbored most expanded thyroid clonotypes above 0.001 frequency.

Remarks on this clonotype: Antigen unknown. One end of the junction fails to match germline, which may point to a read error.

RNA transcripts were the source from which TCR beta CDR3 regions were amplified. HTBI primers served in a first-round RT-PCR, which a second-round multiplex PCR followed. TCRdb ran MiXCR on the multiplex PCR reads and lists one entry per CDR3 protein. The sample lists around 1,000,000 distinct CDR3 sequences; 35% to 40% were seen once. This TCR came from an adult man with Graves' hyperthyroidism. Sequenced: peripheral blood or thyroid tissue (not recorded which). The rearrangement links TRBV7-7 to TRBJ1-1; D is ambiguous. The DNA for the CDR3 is TGTGCTAGCAGCATTCGTTGGGACACTGAAGCTTTCTTT. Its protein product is CASSIRWDTEAFF.